This TCR beta chain appears in the sequencing data of a study of blood T cell repertoires in COVID-19. Study details: The United States, Italy and Spain provided the acute and convalescent COVID-19 samples. PBMCs, B-cell-depleted T cells, or T cells were the source of the cDNA or gDNA that made up the material.

From germline, CDR1 is SNHLY and CDR2 FYNNEI. Unmatched junction bases numbered 3, after V lost 5 bases and J lost 5 bases. The CDR3 is 13 amino acids. Per the original methods: The assay estimated nucleated cells by amplifying reference gene primers. The protocol was immunoSEQ multiplex PCR, while the TCRdb copy is restricted to in-frame clones and leaves out a portion. The V and J calls and clone size come from that table; D and trimming were worked out from the DNA. Altogether about 200,000 clones are present, roughly nine tenths being singletons, with the ten largest covering 0.7% to 0.95%. The origin of this receptor is a woman aged 70-85 years with acute or convalescent COVID-19. Source material: peripheral blood. The rearrangement links TRBV2 to TRBJ2-5, with TRBD2 matching 9 bases. CDR3 residues: CASSSGRLETQYF. The CDR3 DNA is TGTGCCAGCAGTAGCGGGAGGTTGGAGACCCAGTACTTC.